This entry concerns a single T cell receptor (beta chain). The antigen remains undetermined. This sample was taken from a study of CD8+CD57+ T cells in acquired aplastic anemia. Whole-study context: Sorted CD4+ and CD8+ cells yielded DNA averaging around 3.2 ug. General study results and limits: Significance was not reached for CD8+ Simpson's diversity between patients and controls.

There are 15 residues in the CDR3. After removal of 2 bases from V and 10 bases from J, the junction contained 7 bases not matched to a gene. Germline V lookup: CDR1 SGHRS, CDR2 YFSETQ. TCR beta VDJ and CDR3 profiling used genomic DNA as template. MiXCR was run by TCRdb on the reads, yielding one entry per CDR3 protein. Among some 290,000 distinct CDR3 sequences listed, roughly three fifths were seen once. The receptor comes from a human donor with severe aplastic anemia or a healthy control (not recorded which). V is TRBV5-1 and J is TRBJ2-1; 12 nucleotides line up with TRBD2. The sample consisted of sorted CD4+, CD8+, or CD8+CD57+ T cells (not recorded which) from PBMCs. The CDR3 nucleotides read TGCGCCAGCAGCTTCTCTAGCGGGGGGGCAGGGGAGCAGTTCTTC. It is translated as CASSFSSGGAGEQFF. The full variable domain, rest sourced from reference TRBV5-1 and TRBJ2-1, is KAGVTQTPRYLIKTRGQQVTLSCSPISGHRSVSWYQQTPGQGLQFLFEYFSETQRNKGNFPGRFSGRQFSNSRSEMNVSTLELGDSALYLCASSFSSGGAGEQFFGPGTRLTVL.